The source of this T cell receptor beta chain is a study of PD-1 blockade in mismatch repair-deficient tumors. Findings of the study overall: Rapid post-treatment expansion, then contraction, generally preceding radiologic response, marked tumor-resident clones.

This CDR3 contains 13 residues. Germline CDR1 and CDR2: WSHSY and SAAADI. The V and J ends lost 7 bases and 2 bases, in that order; junction bases with no gene match: 5. PCR or immunohistochemistry showed mismatch repair deficiency in every enrolled patient. This clone showed up just once. The antigen is not known. Produced via immunoSEQ multiplex PCR; TCRdb's table is partial and in-frame only. The repertoire has approximately 120,000 clones, about 86% of them found once; the top ten carry roughly 14%. The chain has TRBV10-2 and TRBJ2-7; 7 bases are a match to TRBD2. The starting material was peripheral blood, obtained 44 weeks after starting pembrolizumab. The receptor was isolated from an adult with mismatch repair-deficient cancer. The DNA for the CDR3 is TGCGCCAGCACAAGCGGGAAAGCCTACGAGCAGTACTTC. This translates into CASTSGKAYEQYF.